The rows below give T cell receptor beta chains drawn from one sample of a study of blood T cell repertoires in COVID-19. The data were produced by immunoSEQ multiplex PCR, yet TCRdb's version contains in-frame clones alone and is incomplete. Of 300,000 to 400,000 clones in the sample, 87% are singletons; the top ten hold approximately 10%. Sequencing was performed on peripheral blood. The receptors were gathered from a man aged 30-40 years with COVID-19, enrolled during active disease. Both conserved end residues are part of each CDR3. Each record gives: CDR3 DNA, CDR3 protein, D gene, J gene, clone size, V gene. D genes are given only for firm matches. Expanded clones are given a class, and other clones once, few, many or no size at all.

cdr3_nt: TGTGCCAGCAGAATAGAGTATTCACCCCTCCACTTT
cdr3_aa: CASRIEYSPLHF
d_call: -
j_call: TRBJ1-6
clone_size: few
v_call: TRBV2

cdr3_nt: TGTGCCAGCAGTTACTCCCCCAGGGGGCCCTACGAGCAGTACTTC
cdr3_aa: CASSYSPRGPYEQYF
d_call: TRBD1
j_call: TRBJ2-7
clone_size: -
v_call: TRBV6-5

cdr3_nt: TGTGCCAGCAGCCCAACTGGAAGGAGGGAAAAACTGTTTTTT
cdr3_aa: CASSPTGRREKLFF
d_call: -
j_call: TRBJ1-4
clone_size: many
v_call: TRBV5-8

cdr3_nt: TGTGCCAGCAGCTTGGTTAAGAATAGCGGGCCCTACAATGAGCAGTTCTTC
cdr3_aa: CASSLVKNSGPYNEQFF
d_call: TRBD2
j_call: TRBJ2-1
clone_size: -
v_call: TRBV5-6

cdr3_nt: TGCGCCAGCAGCTTGGCCGACGGACTCCTAGTCTACGAGCAGTACTTC
cdr3_aa: CASSLADGLLVYEQYF
d_call: -
j_call: TRBJ2-7
clone_size: many
v_call: TRBV5-1

cdr3_nt: TGTGCCAGCAGTATCGAACCGGGGACTGAAGCTTTCTTT
cdr3_aa: CASSIEPGTEAFF
d_call: -
j_call: TRBJ1-1
clone_size: -
v_call: TRBV12-3/TRBV12-4

cdr3_nt: TGTGCCAGTAGTAGAGGCCTTAACACAGATACGCAGTATTTT
cdr3_aa: CASSRGLNTDTQYF
d_call: -
j_call: TRBJ2-3
clone_size: -
v_call: TRBV19

cdr3_nt: TGTGCCAGCAGCTTAGAAGGACAGGGAGGCACTGAAGCTTTCTTT
cdr3_aa: CASSLEGQGGTEAFF
d_call: TRBD1
j_call: TRBJ1-1
clone_size: -
v_call: TRBV11-2

cdr3_nt: TGTGCCTGGAGGCGGGGGGGCGGGGGCAATGAGCAGTTCTTC
cdr3_aa: CAWRRGGGGNEQFF
d_call: TRBD2
j_call: TRBJ2-1
clone_size: once
v_call: TRBV30

cdr3_nt: TGTGCCAGCAGCCTGGCTGCAGGGGTTGGGTCACCCCTCCACTTT
cdr3_aa: CASSLAAGVGSPLHF
d_call: -
j_call: TRBJ1-6
clone_size: once
v_call: TRBV25-1

cdr3_nt: TGTGCCAGCAGTTACTCCGGGACAGTAGGCCGAGGCTACACCTTC
cdr3_aa: CASSYSGTVGRGYTF
d_call: TRBD1
j_call: TRBJ1-2
clone_size: -
v_call: TRBV6-5

cdr3_nt: TGTGCCAGCAGCGTCCAGGGCGCGTACAATGAGCAGTTCTTC
cdr3_aa: CASSVQGAYNEQFF
d_call: -
j_call: TRBJ2-1
clone_size: -
v_call: TRBV9

cdr3_nt: TGTGCCAGCAGCCCTAGCGGGAGAGGTGAGACCCAGTACTTC
cdr3_aa: CASSPSGRGETQYF
d_call: TRBD2
j_call: TRBJ2-5
clone_size: -
v_call: TRBV11-1

cdr3_nt: TGTGCCATCAGTAAAGGATCATCCTGGACAGGACTGAACACTGAAGCTTTCTTT
cdr3_aa: CAISKGSSWTGLNTEAFF
d_call: TRBD1
j_call: TRBJ1-1
clone_size: few
v_call: TRBV10-3

cdr3_nt: TGCGCCAGCAGCTTCGGGACAGATCCTATTCAGTACTTC
cdr3_aa: CASSFGTDPIQYF
d_call: TRBD1
j_call: TRBJ2-4
clone_size: -
v_call: TRBV5-1

cdr3_nt: TGTGCCAGCAGTTACTCGATAACAGGAGTCTATGGCTACACCTTC
cdr3_aa: CASSYSITGVYGYTF
d_call: -
j_call: TRBJ1-2
clone_size: -
v_call: TRBV6-2/TRBV6-3

cdr3_nt: TGCAGCGTTGTAGCCCTCACCCGGAGGAGCTCCTACGAGCAGTACTTC
cdr3_aa: CSVVALTRRSSYEQYF
d_call: -
j_call: TRBJ2-7
clone_size: -
v_call: TRBV29-1

cdr3_nt: TGTGCCAGCAGCCCAGGACAGGGAGTAGGGACTGAAGCTTTCTTT
cdr3_aa: CASSPGQGVGTEAFF
d_call: TRBD1
j_call: TRBJ1-1
clone_size: once
v_call: TRBV7-9

cdr3_nt: TGTGCCAGCAGCAACTCTGGACAGTTCGTAAGACTAGCGGGACACTACAACTCCTACGAGCAGTACTTC
cdr3_aa: CASSNSGQFVRLAGHYNSYEQYF
d_call: -
j_call: TRBJ2-7
clone_size: -
v_call: TRBV21-1

cdr3_nt: TGTGCCTGGAGTGGTAGCGGGAACTCAAGAGTAGGGTCCCAGTACTTC
cdr3_aa: CAWSGSGNSRVGSQYF
d_call: TRBD2
j_call: TRBJ2-5
clone_size: -
v_call: TRBV30

cdr3_nt: TGTGCCAGCAGTCGATGGGCTAGCGGGAGTATACCGGGCACAGATACGCAGTATTTT
cdr3_aa: CASSRWASGSIPGTDTQYF
d_call: TRBD2
j_call: TRBJ2-3
clone_size: -
v_call: TRBV7-3

cdr3_nt: TGTGCCAGCAGTTTACCAGGGGAGAACACCGGGGAGCTGTTTTTT
cdr3_aa: CASSLPGENTGELFF
d_call: -
j_call: TRBJ2-2
clone_size: -
v_call: TRBV28

cdr3_nt: TGTGCCAGCAGTTACACGTACACAGGGAAGGGCACTGAAGCTTTCTTT
cdr3_aa: CASSYTYTGKGTEAFF
d_call: -
j_call: TRBJ1-1
clone_size: -
v_call: TRBV6-5

cdr3_nt: TGTGCCAGCAGACCCCGACAGGGCCTCTACGAGCAGTACTTC
cdr3_aa: CASRPRQGLYEQYF
d_call: TRBD1
j_call: TRBJ2-7
clone_size: -
v_call: TRBV6-5

cdr3_nt: TGTGCCAGCAGCTTAGCGTTCGAGACAATTAATTCACCCCTCCACTTT
cdr3_aa: CASSLAFETINSPLHF
d_call: -
j_call: TRBJ1-6
clone_size: -
v_call: TRBV7-8

cdr3_nt: TGTGCCACCAGTGACGGACAGGGGGCAGGGGAAAAACTGTTTTTT
cdr3_aa: CATSDGQGAGEKLFF
d_call: TRBD1
j_call: TRBJ1-4
clone_size: -
v_call: TRBV24-1

cdr3_nt: TGTGCCAGCAGTCGCGGGGGGCTAATAGAGACCCAGTACTTC
cdr3_aa: CASSRGGLIETQYF
d_call: TRBD2
j_call: TRBJ2-5
clone_size: -
v_call: TRBV7-9

cdr3_nt: TGTGCCAGCTCACCCGGACAGGGAAGGGTGAGCACTGAAGCTTTCTTT
cdr3_aa: CASSPGQGRVSTEAFF
d_call: TRBD1
j_call: TRBJ1-1
clone_size: -
v_call: TRBV18

cdr3_nt: TGTGCCAGCAGCGTGGCAGGGATCCCAATCGGAGTTAATTCACCCCTCCACTTT
cdr3_aa: CASSVAGIPIGVNSPLHF
d_call: -
j_call: TRBJ1-6
clone_size: few
v_call: TRBV5-4

cdr3_nt: TGCGCCAGCAGCCCTAGCGGGGTAGTCGGGAACGAGCAGTACTTC
cdr3_aa: CASSPSGVVGNEQYF
d_call: TRBD2
j_call: TRBJ2-7
clone_size: -
v_call: TRBV5-1

cdr3_nt: TGCGCCAGCAGCCCCGAGCCAGGGGACTACGAGCAGTACTTC
cdr3_aa: CASSPEPGDYEQYF
d_call: -
j_call: TRBJ2-7
clone_size: -
v_call: TRBV5-1

cdr3_nt: TGTGCCAGCAGCCCCCCCGAAGCTCGGGAGACCCAGTACTTC
cdr3_aa: CASSPPEARETQYF
d_call: -
j_call: TRBJ2-5
clone_size: -
v_call: TRBV7-3

cdr3_nt: TGTGCCAGCAGCCCGGGGAGAGGCAGGACTCAAATCTGGGACACTGAAGCTTTCTTT
cdr3_aa: CASSPGRGRTQIWDTEAFF
d_call: -
j_call: TRBJ1-1
clone_size: -
v_call: TRBV9

cdr3_nt: TGTGCCAGCAAGGAAACGAGGGAGACCCAGTACTTC
cdr3_aa: CASKETRETQYF
d_call: -
j_call: TRBJ2-5
clone_size: -
v_call: TRBV2

cdr3_nt: TGTGCCAGCAGCTTGTGGGGGGTGACTAATGAAAAACTGTTTTTT
cdr3_aa: CASSLWGVTNEKLFF
d_call: -
j_call: TRBJ1-4
clone_size: -
v_call: TRBV5-5

cdr3_nt: TGTGCCAGCAGCTCAGGGACAAGGAACTATGGCTACACCTTC
cdr3_aa: CASSSGTRNYGYTF
d_call: -
j_call: TRBJ1-2
clone_size: -
v_call: TRBV7-9

cdr3_nt: TGTGCCAGCAGTTATCACGGGAGTGACGAGCAGTACTTC
cdr3_aa: CASSYHGSDEQYF
d_call: -
j_call: TRBJ2-7
clone_size: -
v_call: TRBV6-5